This record concerns one T cell receptor beta chain sequence. The sample is drawn from a study of blood T cell repertoires in COVID-19. Study-wide context: Italy, Spain and the United States were the sources of the convalescent and acute COVID-19 samples.

Repertoires were generated with immunoSEQ multiplex PCR, while TCRdb's copy carries only in-frame clones and drops some. The sample lists 60,000 to 85,000 clones; about 83% were seen once. The CDR3 has 16 residues. Trimming stripped 5 bases from V and 0 bases from J, with 15 bases between. CDR1 and CDR2 (germline): SGHTA, FQGNSA. This TCR derives from an elderly man with acute or convalescent COVID-19. Sample: peripheral blood. The rearrangement uses TRBV7-2 and TRBJ2-3; possibly TRBD1 for D (5 bases). CDR3 sequence reads: CASSPSSDISTDTQYF. DNA for the CDR3: TGTGCCAGCAGCCCCTCCTCGGACATTAGCACAGATACGCAGTATTTT.